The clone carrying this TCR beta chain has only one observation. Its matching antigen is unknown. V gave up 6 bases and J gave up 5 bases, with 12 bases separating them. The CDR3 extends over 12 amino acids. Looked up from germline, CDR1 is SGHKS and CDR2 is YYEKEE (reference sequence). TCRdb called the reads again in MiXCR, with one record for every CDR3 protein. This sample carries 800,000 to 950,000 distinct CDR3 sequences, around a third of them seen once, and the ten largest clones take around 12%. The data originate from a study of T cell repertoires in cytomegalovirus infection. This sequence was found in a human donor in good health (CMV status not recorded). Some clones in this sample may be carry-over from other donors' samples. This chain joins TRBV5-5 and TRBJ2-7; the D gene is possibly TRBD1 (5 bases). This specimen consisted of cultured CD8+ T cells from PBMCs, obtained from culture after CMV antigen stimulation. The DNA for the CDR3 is TGTGCCAGCACAGGGATCGGCAACGAGCAGTACTTC. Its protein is CASTGIGNEQYF.